The source of this TCR beta chain is a study of blood T cell repertoires in COVID-19. Profiled with immunoSEQ multiplex PCR; TCRdb holds only in-frame clones, not every one. The repertoire holds hundreds of thousands of clones, with about 85% as singletons. This clonotype was obtained from a woman between 50 and 59 years old who had recovered from COVID-19. The sequenced sample consisted of peripheral blood.

As DNA, the CDR3 is TGTGCCAGCAGCGCGATCGGACAGGGGACCTACAATGAGCAGTTCTTC. It translates to CASSAIGQGTYNEQFF. The chain has TRBV9 and TRBJ2-1, with TRBD1 matching 9 bases. V trimming: 3 bases; J trimming: 2 bases; junction bases outside the gene matches: 6. The CDR3 runs to 16 residues. CDR1 is SGDLS and CDR2 is YYNGEE in the germline V gene.